The present TCR beta chain was sequenced within a study of PD-1 blockade in classical Hodgkin lymphoma. About this clone itself: Its matching antigen is unknown.

This CDR3 region has 16 residues. In germline, CDR1 is SGHDN, CDR2 FVKESK. V was cut by 1 base and J by 1 base, with 10 bases left in between. The data were produced by immunoSEQ multiplex PCR, yet TCRdb's version contains in-frame clones alone and is incomplete. The sample includes over 25,000 clones, 70% to 75% seen only once; the top ten take roughly 3%. After autologous stem cell transplantation all patients relapsed, and prior brentuximab vedotin exposure differed between cohorts. Best responses included complete response and partial response; otherwise, the best response was progressive disease. Study observations and caveats: Baseline diversity in complete responders resembled that of newly diagnosed patients. Newly diagnosed patients had baseline TCR diversity that was reportedly lower than that of healthy donors.

The chain has TRBV14 and TRBJ2-2; D is unresolved. The sequencing here drew on peripheral blood mononuclear cells (PBMCs), taken before the second cycle of nivolumab. This TCR came from a human donor with classical Hodgkin lymphoma. For the CDR3, the DNA is TGTGCCAGCAGCCAAGTTTGGGTGGGGAACACCGGGGAGCTGTTTTTT. Protein product: CASSQVWVGNTGELFF.